Below, 5 T cell receptor beta chains from the same sample are listed, as sequenced in a study of T-cell reconstitution after alpha-beta-depleted transplantation in children. Unique molecular identifiers tagged the TCRbeta library. TCRdb called the PCR reads again in MiXCR, with one record for every CDR3 protein. The data show some 220,000 distinct CDR3 sequences, with around 9.5% seen just once and 6.2% held by the top ten. Sequences were derived from PBMCs from the stem cell graft donor, sampled from the stem cell graft. These receptors originate from a human donor who donated a stem cell graft to a child with acute lymphoblastic leukemia.

The chain couples TRBV6-1 to TRBJ2-5; the match to TRBD2 covers 16 bases. In germline, CDR1 is MNHNS, CDR2 SASEGT. With 6 bases clipped from V and 5 bases from J, the junction kept 12 bases outside the gene matches. The CDR3 has 18 amino acids. The CDR3 loop is CASRTGLAGGRGAETQYF. The CDR3 DNA reads as TGTGCCAGCAGAACGGGACTAGCGGGGGGGCGAGGGGCGGAGACCCAGTACTTC.

This clonotype has just a few counts. The CDR3 sequence is CSAPYLNTEAFF. CDR3 sequence (DNA): TGCAGTGCCCCCTACTTGAACACTGAAGCTTTCTTT. V usage is TRBV20-1 and J usage is TRBJ1-1; D gene unclear. Germline CDR1 DFQATT, CDR2 SNEGSKA (reference sequence). V lost 6 bases and J 0 bases, leaving 8 bases between the germline ends. This CDR3 has 12 residues.

The chain has TRBV25-1 and TRBJ1-1; D unresolved. The CDR3 extends over 12 amino acids. The V and J ends lost 6 bases and 1 base respectively, with 6 bases between them. Looked up from germline, CDR1 is MGHDK and CDR2 is SYGVNS. CDR3 sequence (DNA): TGTGCCAGCAGGCAACAGAACACTGAAGCTTTCTTT. This gives the protein CASRQQNTEAFF.

This clonotype was picked up a small number of times. The chain employs TRBV7-8 and TRBJ2-1, with TRBD1 matching over 7 bases. With V trimmed by 5 bases and J by 0 bases, 4 bases remained unmatched. The CDR3 extends over 15 amino acids. Germline V lookup: CDR1 SGHVS, CDR2 FQNEAQ. CDR3 amino acids: CASSRTGDSYNEQFF. The CDR3 nucleotides read TGTGCCAGCAGCCGTACAGGGGACTCCTACAATGAGCAGTTCTTC. The variable domain in full, completed from reference TRBV7-8 and TRBJ2-1, reads GAGVSQSPRYKVAKRGQDVALRCDPISGHVSLFWYQQALGQGPEFLTYFQNEAQLDKSGLPSDRFFAERPEGSVSTLKIQRTQQEDSAVYLCASSRTGDSYNEQFFGPGTRLTVL.

The chain employs TRBV21-1 and TRBJ2-3; the DNA was not compared with TRBD1, the D call given in the table. TRBV21-1 is given as a pseudogene. This CDR3 spans 14 amino acids. The CDR3 spells CASKPSGAGDTQYF. The CDR3 DNA sequence: TGTGCCAGCAAGCCGTCGGGGGCAGGGGATACGCAGTATTTT.